The clone carrying this T cell receptor (beta chain) came up many times. As yet, its antigen is unknown. The sample originates from a study of regulatory T cells in long-lasting Graves disease. Study outcomes and limitations: Accuracy may have suffered from the small sample size.

iRepertoire HTBI primers and Arm-PCR of CDR3 regions built TCR beta libraries. TCRdb recomputed calls from the multiplex PCR reads with MiXCR, one row per CDR3 protein. The table has under 800,000 distinct CDR3 sequences, 15% to 20% seen once. The CDR3 covers 15 residues. In germline, CDR1 is SGHAT, CDR2 FQNNGV. The V and J ends lost 1 base and 9 bases respectively, with 16 bases between them. Documented time point: newly diagnosed GD, antithyroid drugs for less than 3 months. RNA from PBMCs was the source of the TCR library. This same sample was also taken into another study, of T cells in Graves' hyperthyroidism and ophthalmopathy.

The sequencing used peripheral blood mononuclear cells (PBMCs), collected at new diagnosis, from a patient treated with antithyroid drugs. This clonotype was sampled from a woman in her twenties or thirties with Graves disease. The chain couples TRBV11-2 to TRBJ2-1; D possibly corresponds to TRBD1 (5 bases). DNA of the CDR3: TGTGCCAGCAGCTTAGCGGCAGGGTGGACGGGTGAGCAGTTCTTC. It is translated as CASSLAAGWTGEQFF.